This entry features one T cell receptor beta chain sequence. There are many counts of this clonotype. Its binding antigen is unknown. Per-base qualities were not stored, and no clone one base away is much larger. The library was made by 5' RACE. Sequencing instrument: Illumina HiSeq 2000. A universal primer binding site was introduced by template switching, and a unique molecular identifier was present in the final cDNA, enabling accurate counting of TCR cDNA molecules. Specific primers in the conserved constant-segment region were used to synthesize first-strand cDNA for the TCR alpha and beta chains. To control for contamination, every cDNA library carried two barcodes: a SMART-Mk sample barcode plus Illumina barcodes. TruSeq adapter sequences, together with Illumina sample barcodes, were added in two successive PCR steps. Sequencing of the TCR alpha and beta cDNA libraries was done on the Illumina HiSeq platform using custom primers. Per the authors' processing: MiGEC processed the raw reads to extract unique molecular identifiers, while MiXCR was used to determine the CDR3 positions. For each individual, recombination models were inferred using an EM algorithm with the repgenHMM and IGoR tools. The tcR package in R was used for shared clonotype analysis, with sharing normalized by the product of cloneset sizes. To study raw recombination free of thymic and clonal selection effects, out-of-frame nonproductive sequences were analyzed. Clones were called with MiXCR by TCRdb after fastp trimmed the public reads at Q25, and only in-frame beta chains were retained. Entries are consolidated by CDR3 protein sequence, retaining the most common genes and DNA. TCRdb's processing, not the authors' own work, is the source of the V and J calls. Counted in this sample were under 450,000 distinct CDR3 sequences; less than 20% of them appeared once. The ten largest clones represent roughly an eighth of the sample.

All donors were healthy Caucasians. Three unrelated non-twin adults were also sequenced: a male aged 18 to 30, a male aged 50 to 60 and a female aged 50 to 60. Using Miltenyi CD45RO+ enrichment and human naive T-cell isolation kits, memory (CD45RO+) and naive T cells were isolated from PBMC. This sample was included in a study of identical twins (dated by TCRdb to about 2016). At the level of the whole study: To test whether fetal clonotypes persist, this study deep-sequenced TCR alpha and beta repertoires from monozygotic twins, from unrelated adults of various ages, and from cord blood. Replicate twin experiments were performed at different times using different library preparation protocols to rule out contamination. The investigation overall reported the following: Compared with coincidental sharing between unrelated individuals, out-of-frame TCR alpha sequences shared between twins showed an excess of sequences with low generation probability. Because the same donors could not be followed over many years, conclusions were based on cross-sectional statistical analysis. Recombination models systematically underestimated out-of-frame TCR alpha sharing in monozygotic twins but agreed with sharing between unrelated individuals. Invariant T cells such as MAIT and iNKT could partly confound zero-insertion analyses, although diverse VJ usage argued against such confounding for most clonotypes. Fewer insertions were carried by abundant cord blood beta clonotypes; a weaker similar trend was observed in young adult naive repertoires, while no such trend was observed in memory repertoires. Excess twin sharing in beta out-of-frame sequences was weaker because fewer shared sequences lowered the signal-to-noise ratio.

Trimming takes 3 bases from V and 5 bases from J, and the germline ends sit 11 bases apart. Counted from cysteine to phenylalanine, this CDR3 has 13 amino acids. Of all the DNA, just the CDR3 is kept, 39 bases in frame from base 1. The germline V gene (reference sequence) supplies CDR1 LGHDT and CDR2 YNNKEL. The source material was naive T cells sorted from blood. This sample's cell subset or site label indicates: cells isolated with a human naive T-cell isolation kit. This clonotype originated in a man aged 45 to 65 in good health. Recombination connected TRBV3-1 to TRBJ2-7; the D gene lacks a confident call. The DNA sequence is given as TGTGCCAGCAGCCACGGACCCCGAGACGAGCAGTACTTC. Its amino acids are CASSHGPRDEQYF.